The rows below give T cell receptor beta chains drawn from one sample of a study of blood T cell repertoires in COVID-19. The repertoire was sequenced with immunoSEQ multiplex PCR; TCRdb's copy has only in-frame clones and lacks some. Of about 77,000 clones listed, roughly three quarters are singletons. The sequencing input was peripheral blood. The receptors come from a man between 65 and 85 years old with active or convalescent COVID-19. Each CDR3 is given with its conserved first and last residue. The D gene is left open where the match is weak. Where a row states a size, it is once, few, many or the class of an expanded clone; other rows omit it.

J | D | V | length | size | CDR3 | DNA
TRBJ1-6 | . | TRBV5-1 | 16 | few | CASSFEGTSYNSPLHF | TGCGCCAGCAGCTTTGAGGGGACATCCTATAATTCACCCCTCCACTTT
TRBJ1-2 | TRBD1 | TRBV19 | 15 | once | CASSIGTGGRYGYTF | TGTGCCAGTAGTATCGGTACAGGGGGAAGGTATGGCTACACCTTC
TRBJ2-1 | . | TRBV28 | 13 | . | CASSSTGSNEQFF | TGTGCCAGCAGTTCTACAGGTAGCAATGAGCAGTTCTTC
TRBJ1-4 | . | TRBV28 | 15 | . | CASNSGSATNEKLFF | TGTGCCAGCAATTCCGGGTCGGCAACTAATGAAAAACTGTTTTTT
TRBJ2-5 | . | TRBV2 | 12 | . | CASSVVRETQYF | TGTGCCAGCAGTGTTGTTCGAGAGACCCAGTACTTC
TRBJ2-7 | . | TRBV18 | 16 | . | CASSQKAWTVLYEQYF | TGTGCCAGCTCCCAAAAAGCGTGGACAGTACTCTACGAGCAGTACTTC
TRBJ2-2 | TRBD2 | TRBV10-2 | 19 | medium-sized | CASRSIWTSGGANTGELFF | TGCGCCAGCAGATCAATATGGACTAGCGGGGGGGCGAACACCGGGGAGCTGTTTTTT
TRBJ2-7 | . | TRBV3-1/TRBV3-2 | 14 | . | CASSQSGTYDEQYF | TGTGCCAGCAGCCAGTCAGGTACCTATGACGAGCAGTACTTC
TRBJ1-6 | . | TRBV5-8 | 14 | . | CASSRGDRSSPLHF | TGTGCCAGCAGCCGGGGAGACAGGTCTTCACCCCTCCACTTT
TRBJ2-5 | TRBD2 | TRBV6-5 | 14 | . | CASSRGGRQETQYF | TGTGCCAGCAGCCGCGGGGGGCGACAAGAGACCCAGTACTTC
TRBJ2-7 | . | TRBV14 | 13 | . | CASSQTLTYEQYF | TGTGCCAGCAGCCAAACCCTTACATACGAGCAGTACTTC
TRBJ2-2 | TRBD1 | TRBV4-1 | 18 | . | CASSQRGGTGRNTGELFF | TGCGCCAGCAGCCAGAGGGGGGGGACAGGGAGAAACACCGGGGAGCTGTTTTTT
TRBJ2-1 | . | TRBV28 | 14 | . | CASSLSGGAGEQFF | TGTGCCAGCAGTTTATCTGGGGGCGCAGGTGAGCAGTTCTTC
TRBJ1-1 | . | TRBV12-3/TRBV12-4 | 13 | . | CASSFRQNTEAFF | TGTGCCAGCAGTTTTAGACAGAACACTGAAGCTTTCTTT
TRBJ1-5 | . | TRBV9 | 14 | . | CASSVEGQNQPQHF | TGTGCCAGCAGCGTAGAGGGGCAGAATCAGCCCCAGCATTTT
TRBJ1-2 | . | TRBV9 | 15 | . | CASSMTLGRNYGYTF | TGTGCCAGCAGCATGACCCTGGGCAGAAACTATGGCTACACCTTC
TRBJ1-5 | . | TRBV18 | 15 | . | CASSPDTSLDQPQHF | TGTGCCAGCTCACCAGACACCTCTTTAGATCAGCCCCAGCATTTT
TRBJ1-2 | . | TRBV5-1 | 15 | . | CASSSVEGGDGGYTF | TGCGCCAGCAGCTCGGTAGAGGGGGGGGACGGAGGCTACACCTTC
TRBJ1-6 | TRBD1 | TRBV6-5 | 16 | . | CASSYSGTGLGSPLHF | TGTGCCAGCAGTTACTCCGGGACAGGGTTGGGTTCACCCCTCCACTTT
TRBJ2-7 | TRBD2 | TRBV5-4 | 13 | . | CASSLVAGVEQYF | TGTGCCAGCAGCTTGGTTGCGGGGGTCGAGCAGTACTTC
TRBJ1-2 | . | TRBV28 | 13 | once | CASTEGKNYGYTF | TGTGCCAGCACGGAGGGTAAAAACTATGGCTACACCTTC
TRBJ1-2 | . | TRBV6-2/TRBV6-3 | 14 | . | CASSYSSRRNGYTF | TGTGCCAGCAGTTACTCGAGTCGGAGGAATGGCTACACCTTC
TRBJ2-5 | . | TRBV2 | 13 | . | CASGRDFQETQYF | TGTGCCAGCGGGAGAGATTTCCAAGAGACCCAGTACTTC
TRBJ1-2 | . | TRBV14 | 14 | few | CASSRDTKNYGYTF | TGTGCCAGCAGCCGAGATACAAAGAACTATGGCTACACCTTC
TRBJ2-1 | . | TRBV11-3 | 13 | . | CASSLVSYNEQFF | TGTGCCAGCAGCTTAGTGTCTTACAATGAGCAGTTCTTC
TRBJ2-5 | TRBD2 | TRBV30 | 13 | . | CAWSVLSGKTQYF | TGTGCCTGGAGTGTACTTAGCGGGAAGACCCAGTACTTC
TRBJ2-1 | TRBD1 | TRBV6-6 | 16 | . | CASSYPPGQRNNEQFF | TGTGCCAGCAGTTACCCCCCGGGACAGCGAAACAATGAGCAGTTCTTC
TRBJ2-4 | . | TRBV10-1 | 14 | . | CASSDAEAKNIQYF | TGCGCCAGCAGTGATGCAGAAGCCAAAAACATTCAGTACTTC
TRBJ1-2 | . | TRBV24-1 | 13 | . | CATSDSGWPGYTF | TGTGCCACCAGTGATTCAGGGTGGCCTGGCTACACCTTC
TRBJ1-5 | . | TRBV28 | 15 | . | CASSLIAAGLQPQHF | TGTGCCAGCAGTTTAATTGCCGCAGGACTCCAGCCCCAGCATTTT
TRBJ1-2 | . | TRBV2 | 14 | . | CASSVQGTNYGYTF | TGTGCCAGCAGTGTGCAGGGGACTAACTATGGCTACACCTTC
TRBJ1-1 | . | TRBV6-5 | 12 | . | CASSPGPGRAFF | TGTGCCAGCAGTCCAGGGCCAGGTCGGGCTTTCTTT
TRBJ2-3 | . | TRBV12-3/TRBV12-4 | 12 | . | CASGGAGDTQYF | TGTGCCAGCGGGGGGGCCGGAGATACGCAGTATTTT
TRBJ1-2 | TRBD1 | TRBV5-1 | 13 | . | CASSNGQGAGGTF | TGCGCCAGCAGTAACGGACAGGGGGCGGGTGGCACCTTC
TRBJ1-4 | TRBD1 | TRBV18 | 15 | . | CASSPRTGRWEKLFF | TGTGCCAGCTCACCTCGGACAGGGAGGTGGGAAAAACTGTTTTTT
TRBJ1-1 | . | TRBV5-1 | 15 | . | CASSLEGGVNTEAFF | TGCGCCAGCAGCTTGGAAGGTGGAGTGAACACTGAAGCTTTCTTT
TRBJ2-5 | TRBD1 | TRBV20-1 | 11 | . | CSVTGRETQYF | TGCAGTGTGACAGGGAGAGAGACCCAGTACTTC
TRBJ2-5 | . | TRBV5-1 | 12 | . | CASSSSQETQYF | TGCGCCAGCAGCTCTAGTCAAGAGACCCAGTACTTC
TRBJ1-4 | TRBD1 | TRBV24-1 | 17 | . | CATSAGTDRGRDEKLFF | TGTGCCACCAGTGCCGGCACGGACAGGGGGCGGGATGAAAAACTGTTTTTT
TRBJ2-7 | TRBD1 | TRBV19 | 14 | . | CASSNRGETYEQYF | TGTGCCAGTAGTAACAGGGGGGAGACCTACGAGCAGTACTTC
TRBJ2-7 | TRBD1 | TRBV20-1 | 13 | few | CSASRDSPHEQYF | TGCAGTGCAAGTAGGGACAGTCCCCACGAGCAGTACTTC
TRBJ1-1 | TRBD1 | TRBV2 | 14 | . | CASSELRDSTEAFF | TGTGCCAGCAGTGAATTGAGGGACAGCACTGAAGCTTTCTTT
TRBJ1-1 | . | TRBV12-3/TRBV12-4 | 12 | few | CASSGPGGEAFF | TGTGCCAGCAGTGGACCTGGGGGCGAAGCTTTCTTT
TRBJ2-3 | . | TRBV6-5 | 13 | . | CASSSSLSDTQYF | TGTGCCAGCTCCTCCTCCCTTAGCGATACGCAGTATTTT
TRBJ2-4 | . | TRBV7-2 | 14 | . | CASSLKAFGNIQYF | TGTGCCAGCAGCTTAAAAGCATTCGGGAACATTCAGTACTTC
TRBJ2-3 | TRBD2 | TRBV4-2 | 13 | . | CASSRLAKDTQYF | TGTGCCAGCAGCCGACTAGCGAAAGATACGCAGTATTTT